Listed below are T cell receptor beta chains from one sample, sequenced in a study of regulatory T cells in long-lasting Graves disease. Using its own MiXCR run on the multiplex PCR reads, TCRdb lists one record per CDR3 protein. The table lists under 700,000 distinct CDR3 sequences, around 16% of them singletons. These same records also appear under a second study, on T cells in Graves' hyperthyroidism and ophthalmopathy.

Sequenced material: peripheral blood mononuclear cells (PBMCs), taken at new diagnosis, from a patient treated with antithyroid drugs. The receptors were sampled from a middle-aged woman with Graves disease. CDR3s leave out the opening cysteine and the closing phenylalanine or tryptophan. Clone size is given for some rows only: seen once, a few or many times, or a class if the clone is expanded.

size	length	V	J	CDR3
many	14	TRBV28	TRBJ2-7	ASSPGAPSEGVEQY
-	14	TRBV5-6	TRBJ1-1	ASSLARTGRDTEAF
-	14	TRBV6-2/TRBV6-3	TRBJ2-5	ASSPLGGDRRETQY
-	11	TRBV10-3	TRBJ1-2	AISQQGARGYT
many	11	TRBV28	TRBJ2-5	ASRRTGRETQY
-	14	TRBV12-3/TRBV12-4	TRBJ1-2	ASSSPGGFFFYGYT
-	13	TRBV27	TRBJ2-7	ASMELRGGSYEQY
few	12	TRBV7-9	TRBJ2-7	ASSAQGDSYEQY
-	12	TRBV5-1	TRBJ1-3	ASRTDSSGNTIY
many	11	TRBV18	TRBJ2-7	ASSPGRGYEQY
many	13	TRBV4-1	TRBJ2-7	ASSQTYDVYYEQY
few	14	TRBV3-1	TRBJ2-5	ASSQGYRGRGETQY
few	11	TRBV12-3/TRBV12-4	TRBJ1-2	ARRPGRQNGYT
-	12	TRBV5-4	TRBJ2-1	ASSLTDINNEQF
many	12	TRBV18	TRBJ2-5	ASQPPSGSETQY
-	8	TRBV2	TRBJ2-5	ASSDKTQY
many	12	TRBV3-1	TRBJ1-1	ASSQAGTGAEAF
many	9	TRBV12-3/TRBV12-4	TRBJ1-6	ASSFPSPLH
-	12	TRBV28	-	ASSLAGIRDTQY
-	14	TRBV10-3	TRBJ1-2	AISADGSNPNYGYT
few	12	TRBV12-3/TRBV12-4	TRBJ1-1	ASSFTKGDTEAF
-	11	TRBV10-1	TRBJ1-6	ASSETLDSPLH
few	16	TRBV11-2	TRBJ2-1	ASSLVLTSGSPKNEQF
-	13	TRBV29-1	TRBJ1-1	SADGQGIMNTEAF
many	15	TRBV12-3/TRBV12-4	TRBJ2-1	ASSRTGLRDSYNEQF
many	9	TRBV2	TRBJ2-5	ASKIGETQY
-	14	TRBV9	TRBJ1-1	ASSETGGPLDTEAF
few	16	TRBV19	TRBJ1-1	ASSMGTGTGFLNTEAF
many	12	TRBV30	TRBJ1-4	AWSSGRFGEKLF
many	12	TRBV24-1	TRBJ2-5	ATSEEGVEETQY
-	16	TRBV12-3/TRBV12-4	TRBJ1-2	ASSQVALPGPQVDGYT
-	13	TRBV15	TRBJ1-5	ATSRSRGSNQPQH
many	10	TRBV28	TRBJ1-1	ATLLEDTEAF
many	14	TRBV2	TRBJ2-3	ASSQTLSGGPNTQY
few	12	TRBV12-3/TRBV12-4	TRBJ2-7	ASSPTPSSYEQY
-	12	TRBV19	TRBJ1-5	ASSRETSNQPQH
many	11	TRBV5-5	TRBJ2-5	ASSSERGKTQY
many	12	TRBV5-1	TRBJ2-3	ASSATGLPDTQY
-	13	TRBV7-9	TRBJ1-2	ASSLAPGSHYGYT
many	12	TRBV2	TRBJ1-6	ASSEALGTSPLH
many	9	TRBV3-1	TRBJ1-2	ASSQNGGYT
few	13	TRBV6-1	TRBJ1-6	ASRLTGEYNSPLH
-	7	TRBV7-9	TRBJ1-5	ASPGPQH
-	12	TRBV10-2	TRBJ2-1	ASSSQGGDNKQF
-	14	TRBV6-5	TRBJ2-3	ASSLRQGAGTDTQY
many	11	TRBV12-3/TRBV12-4	TRBJ1-2	ASSLGRGYGYT
-	12	TRBV7-8	TRBJ2-7	ASSLARLAYEQY
few	13	TRBV5-5	TRBJ1-4	ASSLEGRTNEKLF
-	14	TRBV12-5	TRBJ2-7	ASGLYIAESSYEQY
many	12	TRBV5-1	TRBJ2-7	ASSNGQGRYEQY
few	11	TRBV12-3/TRBV12-4	TRBJ2-7	ASKEGIRDEQY
many	13	TRBV13	TRBJ1-1	ASSSRDTMNTEAF
-	12	TRBV19	TRBJ1-3	ASSTVSSGNTIY
many	14	TRBV5-1	TRBJ1-1	ASSLETGGLNTEAF
-	13	TRBV9	TRBJ2-5	ASSLGDPRGETQY